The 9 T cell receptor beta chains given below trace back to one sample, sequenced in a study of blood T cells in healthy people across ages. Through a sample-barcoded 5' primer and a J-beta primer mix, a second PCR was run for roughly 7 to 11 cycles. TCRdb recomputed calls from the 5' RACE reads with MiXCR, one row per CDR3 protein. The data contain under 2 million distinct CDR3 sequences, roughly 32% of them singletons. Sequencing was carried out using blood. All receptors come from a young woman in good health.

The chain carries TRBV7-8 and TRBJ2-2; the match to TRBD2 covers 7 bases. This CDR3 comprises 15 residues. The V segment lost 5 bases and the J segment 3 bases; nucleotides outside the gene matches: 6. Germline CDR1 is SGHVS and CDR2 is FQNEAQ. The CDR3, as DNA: TGTGCCAGCAGCGCAAGCGGGGAGCACACCGGGGAGCTGTTTTTT. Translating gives CASSASGEHTGELFF.

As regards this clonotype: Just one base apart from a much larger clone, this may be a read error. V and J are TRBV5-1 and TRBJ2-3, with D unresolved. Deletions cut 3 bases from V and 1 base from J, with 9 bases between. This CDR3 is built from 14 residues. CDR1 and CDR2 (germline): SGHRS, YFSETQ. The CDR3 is CASSWSKGTDTQYF. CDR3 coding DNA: TGCGCCAGCAGCTGGTCCAAGGGCACAGATACGCAGTATTTT.

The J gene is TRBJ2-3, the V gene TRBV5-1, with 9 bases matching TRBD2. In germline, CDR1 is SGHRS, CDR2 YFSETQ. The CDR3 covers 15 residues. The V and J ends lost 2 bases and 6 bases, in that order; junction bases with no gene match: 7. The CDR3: CASSLGTSISDTQYF. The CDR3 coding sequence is TGCGCCAGCAGCTTAGGGACTAGCATCAGTGATACGCAGTATTTT.

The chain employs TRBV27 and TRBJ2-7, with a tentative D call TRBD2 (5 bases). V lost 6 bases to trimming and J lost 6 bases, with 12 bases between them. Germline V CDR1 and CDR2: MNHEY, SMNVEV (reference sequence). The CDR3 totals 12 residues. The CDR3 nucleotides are TGTGCCAGCAGGGAGGATAGAGCCGAGCAGTACTTC. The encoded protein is CASREDRAEQYF.

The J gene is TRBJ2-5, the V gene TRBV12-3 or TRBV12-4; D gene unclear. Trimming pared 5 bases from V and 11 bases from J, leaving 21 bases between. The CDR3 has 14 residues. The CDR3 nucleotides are TGTGCCAGCAGTAAAAACCTCCCCTCCCATGAGCAGTACTTC. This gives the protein CASSKNLPSHEQYF.

Here the CDR3 DNA reads TGTGCCAGCAGCAAGGACGCGGGGGAGCAGTACTTC. Its protein product is CASSKDAGEQYF. The chain is built from TRBV7-9 and TRBJ2-5, with TRBD2 matching over 7 bases. CDR1 and CDR2 from the germline V gene are SEHNR and FQNEAQ (reference sequence). The trim removed 5 bases at V and 11 bases at J, leaving 8 bases unmatched. CDR3 size: 12 residues.

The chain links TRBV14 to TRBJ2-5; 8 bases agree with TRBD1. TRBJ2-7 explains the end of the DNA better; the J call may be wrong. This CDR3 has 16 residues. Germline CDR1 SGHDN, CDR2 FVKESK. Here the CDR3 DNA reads TGTGCCAGCAGCGGCATGGGACGACAGGGGTCTTACGAGCAGTACTTC. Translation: CASSGMGRQGSYEQYF.

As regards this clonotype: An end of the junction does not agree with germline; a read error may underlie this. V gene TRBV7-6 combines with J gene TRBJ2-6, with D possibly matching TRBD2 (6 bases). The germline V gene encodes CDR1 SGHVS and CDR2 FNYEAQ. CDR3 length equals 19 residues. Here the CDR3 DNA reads TGTACCAGCAGCTTAGAGGGTGGGAGGTTTAACGCCGGGGCCAACGTCCTGACTTTC. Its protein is CTSSLEGGRFNAGANVLTF.

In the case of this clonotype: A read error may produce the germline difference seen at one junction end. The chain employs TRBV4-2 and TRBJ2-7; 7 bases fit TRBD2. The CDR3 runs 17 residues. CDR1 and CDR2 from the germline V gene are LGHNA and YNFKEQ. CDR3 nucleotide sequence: TGTGCCGGCAGCCAAGGGTCAAGAGTGGGGCGGGAGTCCGAGCAGTACTTC. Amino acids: CAGSQGSRVGRESEQYF.